These 5 T cell receptor beta chains were all obtained from the same sample, sequenced in a study of blood T cell repertoires in COVID-19. Generated by immunoSEQ multiplex PCR, the TCRdb table keeps only in-frame clones and is missing some. There are hundreds of thousands of clones in the sample; around 90% occur only once, and around 3% lies in the top ten. The specimen was peripheral blood. The receptors stem from a woman aged 25 to 39 with COVID-19, enrolled during active disease.

The chain links TRBV30 to TRBJ1-2, with 7 bases fitting TRBD1. In germline, CDR1 is GTSNPN, CDR2 SVGIG (reference sequence). The CDR3 has 13 amino acids. The trim removed 1 base at V and 8 bases at J, leaving 7 bases unmatched. The CDR3 reads CAWSEQGFGGYTF. Written as DNA, the CDR3 is TGTGCCTGGAGTGAACAGGGGTTCGGCGGCTACACCTTC. Full variable domain (rest looked up from reference TRBV30 and TRBJ1-2): SQTIHQWPATLVQPVGSPLSLECTVEGTSNPNLYWYRQAAGRGLQLLFYSVGIGQISSEVPQNLSASRPQDRQFILSSKKLLLSDSGFYLCAWSEQGFGGYTFGSGTRLTVV.

The chain carries TRBV7-9 and TRBJ2-5; TRBD2 is a possible D gene (6 bases). In germline, CDR1 is SEHNR, CDR2 FQNEAQ (reference sequence). V lost 4 bases and J lost 5, with 11 bases in between. The length of the CDR3 is 13 residues. The DNA for the CDR3 is TGTGCCAGCAGCTGGCGGGGCGGGGAGACCCAGTACTTC. This codes for CASSWRGGETQYF.

The chain couples TRBV19 to TRBJ2-1; 8 nucleotides align to TRBD1. Germline CDR1 and CDR2: LNHDA and SQIVND (reference sequence). This CDR3 is 15 amino acids long. V gave up 3 bases and J gave up 9 bases; unmatched junction bases: 10. CDR3 coding DNA: TGTGCCAGTAGTATTCCCTCGGACAGGGCGGGTGAGCAGTTCTTC. As protein: CASSIPSDRAGEQFF.

The chain links TRBV5-1 to TRBJ1-3, with no clear D. CDR1 and CDR2 (germline): SGHRS, YFSETQ. V lost 7 bases and J 0 bases, leaving 11 bases between the germline ends. This CDR3 is 14 amino acids long. The CDR3 sequence is CASHTGSSGNTIYF. In DNA form, the CDR3 reads TGCGCCAGCCACACCGGGAGCTCTGGAAACACCATATATTTT.

The chain has TRBV7-8 and TRBJ2-5, with 8 bases matching TRBD2. The germline V gene encodes CDR1 SGHVS and CDR2 FQNEAQ. The CDR3 length is 14 residues. V lost 1 base, J lost 5 bases, and 3 bases stayed unmatched. The CDR3 protein is CASSLGGGRETQYF. CDR3 nucleotides: TGTGCCAGCAGCTTAGGCGGGGGGCGGGAGACCCAGTACTTC.